The clone carrying this T cell receptor beta chain was detected only a few times. Its specificity is unknown. TCRdb keeps only in-frame clones here, not all; method: immunoSEQ multiplex PCR. The data contain some 1,100,000 clones, about 80% of them singletons. The sample comes from a study of shared clonotypes between healthy human individuals. CDR1 and CDR2 from the germline V gene are GTSNPN and SVGIG (reference sequence). The CDR3 consists of 13 residues. Trimming pared 2 bases from V and 3 bases from J, leaving 10 bases between. Findings and limits, study-wide: The represented genetic and exposure-history diversity was limited by the small number of donors.

The sequence came from a man between 18 and 35 years old in good health. Some clones in this sample may be carry-over from other donors' samples. Sample: memory CD4+ T cells from PBMCs. Subset described: CD45RA-negative fraction. V and J are TRBV30 and TRBJ1-1; perhaps TRBD1 as D (5 bases). CDR3 DNA sequence: TGTGCCTGGAGTCTGGGGGGGGACACTGAAGCTTTCTTT. Translated, it gives CAWSLGGDTEAFF.